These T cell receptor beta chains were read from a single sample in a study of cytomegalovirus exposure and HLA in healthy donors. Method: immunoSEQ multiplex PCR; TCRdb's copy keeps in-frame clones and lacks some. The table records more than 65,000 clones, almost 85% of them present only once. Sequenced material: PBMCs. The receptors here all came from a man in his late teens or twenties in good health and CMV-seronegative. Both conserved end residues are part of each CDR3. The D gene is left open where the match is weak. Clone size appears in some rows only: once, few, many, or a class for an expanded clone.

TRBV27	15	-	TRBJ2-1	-	CASSLRGSSYNEQFF	TGTGCCAGCAGCCTCAGGGGAAGCTCCTACAATGAGCAGTTCTTC
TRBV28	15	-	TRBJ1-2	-	CASSLSGWGFYGYTF	TGTGCCAGCAGTCTCTCGGGGTGGGGATTCTATGGCTACACCTTC
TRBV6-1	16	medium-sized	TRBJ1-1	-	CASSEYIVGASTEAFF	TGTGCCAGCAGTGAATATATTGTTGGGGCTAGCACTGAAGCTTTCTTT
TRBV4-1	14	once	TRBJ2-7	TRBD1	CASSQRTGPYEQYF	TGCGCCAGCAGCCAACGGACAGGGCCCTACGAGCAGTACTTC
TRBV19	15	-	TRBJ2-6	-	CASSPYSSGANVLTF	TGTGCCAGTAGTCCTTATTCCTCTGGGGCCAACGTCCTGACTTTC
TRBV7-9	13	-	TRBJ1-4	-	CASSLSSDEKLFF	TGTGCCAGCAGCTTATCCTCGGATGAAAAACTGTTTTTT
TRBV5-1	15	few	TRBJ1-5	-	CASSLSVGGNQPQHF	TGCGCCAGCAGCTTGTCTGTGGGGGGTAACCAGCCCCAGCATTTT
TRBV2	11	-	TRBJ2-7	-	CASNNDYEQYF	TGTGCCAGCAACAATGACTACGAGCAGTACTTC
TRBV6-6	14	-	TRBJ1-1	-	CASSYPSVGTEAFF	TGTGCCAGCAGTTACCCGTCGGTTGGCACTGAAGCTTTCTTT
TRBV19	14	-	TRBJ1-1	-	CASSRTAKNTEAFF	TGTGCCAGTAGCCGGACAGCAAAGAACACTGAAGCTTTCTTT
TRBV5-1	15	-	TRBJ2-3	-	CASSLGRVSTDTQYF	TGCGCCAGCAGCTTGGGCAGGGTTAGCACAGATACGCAGTATTTT
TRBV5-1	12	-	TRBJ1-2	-	CASSLDGNGYTF	TGCGCCAGCAGCTTGGACGGGAATGGCTACACCTTC
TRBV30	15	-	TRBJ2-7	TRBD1	CAWSPPGTGVQEQYF	TGTGCCTGGAGTCCACCCGGGACAGGGGTGCAAGAGCAGTACTTC
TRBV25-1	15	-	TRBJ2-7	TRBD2	CASSERGTSSREQYF	TGTGCCAGCAGTGAACGAGGGACTAGTTCTCGCGAGCAGTACTTC
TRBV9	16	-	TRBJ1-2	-	CASSVVGGGQGNGYTF	TGTGCCAGCAGCGTAGTGGGAGGGGGGCAGGGTAATGGCTACACCTTC
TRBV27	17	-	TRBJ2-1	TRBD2	CASSLYPLAGTYNEQFF	TGTGCCAGCAGTTTATACCCACTAGCGGGGACCTACAATGAGCAGTTCTTC
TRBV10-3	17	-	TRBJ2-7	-	CAISESWLAESSYEQYF	TGTGCCATCAGTGAGTCTTGGCTAGCTGAGAGCTCCTACGAGCAGTACTTC
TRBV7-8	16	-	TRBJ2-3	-	CASSLVGGTSTDTQYF	TGTGCCAGCAGCTTAGTAGGGGGTACGAGCACAGATACGCAGTATTTT
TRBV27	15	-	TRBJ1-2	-	CASSLGDTLNYGYTF	TGTGCCAGCAGTTTAGGGGACACTCTTAACTATGGCTACACCTTC
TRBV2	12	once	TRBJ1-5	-	CASRRAGQPQHF	TGTGCCAGCAGGAGGGCGGGACAGCCCCAGCATTTT
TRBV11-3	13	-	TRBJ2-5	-	CASSRYSQETQYF	TGTGCCAGCAGCCGCTATAGCCAAGAGACCCAGTACTTC
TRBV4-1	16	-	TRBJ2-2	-	CAGSQGPGMNTGELFF	TGCGCCGGCAGCCAAGGACCCGGGATGAACACCGGGGAGCTGTTTTTT
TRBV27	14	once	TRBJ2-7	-	CASSLVDTTYEQYF	TGTGCCAGCAGTTTAGTGGACACCACCTACGAGCAGTACTTC
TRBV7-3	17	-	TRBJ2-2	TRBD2	CASSPLGTSGSTGELFF	TGTGCCAGCAGCCCCCTAGGGACTAGCGGGAGCACCGGGGAGCTGTTTTTT
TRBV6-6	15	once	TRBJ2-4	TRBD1	CASSLRTGGFDIQYF	TGTGCCAGCAGCCTAAGGACAGGGGGTTTTGACATTCAGTACTTC